A single sample is the source of the 25 T cell receptor beta chains below, sequenced in a study of T cell responses to AZD1222 COVID-19 vaccine. The data were produced by immunoSEQ multiplex PCR, yet TCRdb's version contains in-frame clones alone and is incomplete. The table has some 140,000 clones, about 93% seen once; the top ten hold roughly 5.4%. The specimen was peripheral blood, collected on day 0 of AZD1222 vaccination. The source is an adult in good health.

The chain has TRBV27 and TRBJ1-2; no firm D call. Trimming removed 6 bases at V and 5 bases at J, with 13 bases between. This CDR3 spans 13 amino acids. In germline, CDR1 is MNHEY, CDR2 SMNVEV (reference sequence). DNA of the CDR3: TGTGCCAGCAGCCTCCCGGGAGGGTATGGCTACACCTTC. The encoded protein is CASSLPGGYGYTF.

The chain is built from TRBV4-1 and TRBJ1-4; tentatively, D is TRBD1 (5 bases). The germline V gene encodes CDR1 MGHRA and CDR2 YSYEKL. Trimming pared 4 bases from V and 4 bases from J, leaving 16 bases between. The CDR3 is made up of 16 amino acids. The CDR3 bases are TGCGCCAGCAGCCTCACCCCCGGGACCATTAATGAAAAACTGTTTTTT. Amino acids: CASSLTPGTINEKLFF.

The chain has TRBV10-3 and TRBJ1-2; no clear D gene. Trimming removed 0 bases from V and 3 bases from J, with 8 bases in between. The CDR3 sequence is 14 residues long. Germline V CDR1 and CDR2: ENHRY, SYGVKD. The CDR3 region has the DNA TGTGCCATCAGTGAGTCGACTACTGACTATGGCTACACCTTC. Amino acids: CAISESTTDYGYTF.

This chain joins TRBV24-1 and TRBJ2-7; D is perhaps TRBD1 or TRBD2 (5 bases each). The CDR3 is 13 residues long. CDR1 and CDR2 from the germline V gene are KGHDR and SFDVKD. V was trimmed by 9 bases and J by 4 bases, leaving 15 bases between them. The CDR3 protein is CATQRGVGYEQYF. The CDR3 DNA sequence: TGTGCCACCCAGAGGGGTGTCGGGTACGAGCAGTACTTC.

V usage is TRBV6-5 and J usage is TRBJ2-2, with D tentatively TRBD1 (5 bases). Trimming cost V 10 bases and J 7 bases, with 13 bases left between them. This CDR3 region has 12 residues. Per the germline V gene, CDR1 is MNHEY and CDR2 is SVGAGI. This CDR3 is CATPWGSGELFF. The CDR3 region has the DNA TGTGCCACCCCATGGGGCAGCGGGGAGCTGTTTTTT.

The chain uses TRBV25-1 and TRBJ1-2, with a possible D match to TRBD1 (5 bases). V was cut by 7 bases and J by 5 bases, with 14 bases left in between. This CDR3 spans 13 amino acids. Germline CDR1 MGHDK, CDR2 SYGVNS. The chain's CDR3 is CASTSQGLYGYTF. CDR3 sequence (DNA): TGTGCCAGCACTTCCCAGGGACTATATGGCTACACCTTC.

This chain connects TRBV5-1 to TRBJ2-5; a weak D match, TRBD1 (6 bases). Trimming removed 2 bases from V and 2 bases from J, with 10 bases in between. The germline CDR1 and CDR2 sequences are SGHRS and YFSETQ. The CDR3 length is 14 residues. CDR3 sequence: CASSLQGSQETQYF. The CDR3 DNA follows: TGCGCCAGCAGCTTACAGGGATCGCAAGAGACCCAGTACTTC.

This chain connects TRBV28 to TRBJ2-7; TRBD1 agrees at 7 bases. Trimming took 5 bases from V and 5 from J; bases not matched to a gene: 9. The CDR3 extends over 14 amino acids. In germline, CDR1 is MDHEN, CDR2 SYDVKM. CDR3 bases: TGTGCCAGCAGTCCAGAGACAGGGTTTGACGAGCAGTACTTC. Encoded protein: CASSPETGFDEQYF.

The chain couples TRBV12-3 or TRBV12-4 to TRBJ2-1; no firm D call. V was clipped by 4 bases and J by 6 bases, with 4 bases between them. CDR3 size: 11 residues. The CDR3 region is CASSSRNEQFF. The CDR3 DNA follows: TGTGCCAGCAGTTCCCGCAATGAGCAGTTCTTC.

V gene TRBV6-2 or TRBV6-3 combines with J gene TRBJ2-6; D is ambiguous. Germline-derived CDR1 and CDR2 are MNHEY and SVGEGT. CDR3 length equals 16 residues. Trimming left V 0 bases short and J 0 bases short, with 6 bases between. DNA for the CDR3: TGTGCCAGCAGTTACTCGGTTGGCTCTGGGGCCAACGTCCTGACTTTC. Protein product: CASSYSVGSGANVLTF.

The chain couples TRBV5-1 to TRBJ1-4, with D possibly TRBD1 on 5 matching bases. The V end was cut by 6 bases, the J end by 2 bases, with 14 bases between. Per the germline V gene, CDR1 is SGHRS and CDR2 is YFSETQ. This CDR3 has 15 amino acids. CDR3 region: CASTSRGGTNEKLFF. The CDR3 bases are TGCGCCAGCACAAGTCGGGGCGGGACTAATGAAAAACTGTTTTTT.

The chain uses TRBV19 and TRBJ1-5, with 9 positions matching TRBD1. Germline values: CDR1 LNHDA, CDR2 SQIVND (reference sequence). CDR3 length: 14 residues. After removal of 6 bases from V and 7 bases from J, the junction contained 7 bases not matched to a gene. The CDR3 loop is CASSPGTGRQPQHF. CDR3 in DNA: TGTGCCAGTAGCCCCGGGACAGGGCGACAGCCCCAGCATTTT.

The V and J genes are TRBV28 and TRBJ2-2; 7 positions agree with TRBD2. Germline CDR1 reads MDHEN; CDR2 reads SYDVKM. V was pared by 0 bases and J by 6 bases, with 4 bases of the junction left unmatched. The CDR3 sequence is 15 residues long. The DNA for the CDR3 is TGTGCCAGCAGTTTATGGGGAGGGAAGGCCGGGGAGCTGTTTTTT. The encoded protein is CASSLWGGKAGELFF.

V gene TRBV9 combines with J gene TRBJ2-7; 7 nucleotides agree with TRBD2. The J segment lost 3 bases and the V segment lost 6 bases, leaving 12 bases of the junction unmatched. This CDR3 has 15 amino acids. Germline CDR1 and CDR2: SGDLS and YYNGEE. The DNA for the CDR3 is TGTGCCAGCACCAAAGACCCTAGCGGAAGCTACGAGCAGTACTTC. Amino acid sequence: CASTKDPSGSYEQYF.

This chain links TRBV30 with TRBJ2-7; D is ambiguous. V lost 0 bases and J 3 bases, leaving 6 bases between the germline ends. CDR3 length: 12 residues. Germline assignment: CDR1 GTSNPN and CDR2 SVGIG (reference sequence). The CDR3 spells CAWSVQGYEQYF. The CDR3 bases are TGTGCCTGGAGTGTACAAGGCTACGAGCAGTACTTC.

The DNA for the CDR3 is TGTGCCAGCAGCACGGGACAGACCTACGAGCAGTACTTC. Amino acid sequence: CASSTGQTYEQYF. The rearrangement links TRBV7-9 to TRBJ2-7; TRBD1 matches at 7 bases. The length of the CDR3 is 13 residues. Germline lookup yields CDR1 SEHNR and CDR2 FQNEAQ (reference sequence). Trimming cost V 5 bases and J 2 bases; bases outside gene matches: 3.

In its sample, this clone was seen a few times. V usage is TRBV5-6 and J usage is TRBJ2-6; 8 nucleotides agree with TRBD1. CDR1 and CDR2 (germline): SGHDT, YYEEEE. This CDR3 has 18 amino acids. V lost 5 bases, J lost 2 bases, and 12 bases stayed unmatched. The DNA of the CDR3 is TGTGCCAGCAGTTTAACGGTGGCAGGGGGCGCTGGGGCCAACGTCCTGACTTTC. This translates into CASSLTVAGGAGANVLTF.

This clone was counted once. The chain couples TRBV3-1 (or the pseudogene TRBV3-2) to TRBJ1-6; 7 nucleotides align to TRBD1. From germline, CDR1 is LGHDT and CDR2 YNNKEL (reference sequence). Trimming at V came to 4 bases and at J to 8 bases, leaving 14 bases not matched to a gene. CDR3 length equals 17 residues. Here the CDR3 reads CASSPGQALLGDSPLHF. DNA for the CDR3: TGTGCCAGCAGCCCAGGACAGGCCCTACTAGGCGATTCACCCCTCCACTTT.

The V gene is TRBV25-1, the J gene TRBJ1-1, with D hard to call. The CDR3 spans 16 residues. V was clipped by 3 bases and J by 1 base, with 15 bases between them. In germline, CDR1 is MGHDK, CDR2 SYGVNS. The CDR3 sequence: CASSDPSRLGNTEAFF. DNA for the CDR3: TGTGCCAGCAGTGATCCCTCACGGTTGGGGAACACTGAAGCTTTCTTT.

This clone was observed once. The V gene is TRBV11-3, the J gene TRBJ1-1; D unclear. Trimming left V 1 base short and J 6 bases short, with 9 bases between. Germline V gene data show CDR1 as SGHNT and CDR2 as YENEEA. The CDR3 loop spans 13 amino acids. CDR3 DNA: TGTGCCAGCAGCTTAGCTGGCAGATCTGAAGCTTTCTTT. Its translation is CASSLAGRSEAFF.

Only a few counts were recorded for this clone. The J gene is TRBJ2-1, the V gene TRBV19; 8 bases align to TRBD1. CDR3 length: 14 amino acids. Trimming took 7 bases from V and 2 from J; bases not matched to a gene: 4. Germline V lookup: CDR1 LNHDA, CDR2 SQIVND (reference sequence). Written as DNA, the CDR3 is TGTGCCAGTACAACGGGACAGGCCTACAATGAGCAGTTCTTC. This gives the protein CASTTGQAYNEQFF.

The V and J genes are TRBV7-2 and TRBJ1-5; D is uncertain. Trimming shortened V by 1 base and J by 1 base, and 2 bases separated the two germline ends. The V gene's germline CDR1 is SGHTA and CDR2 FQGNSA. This CDR3 is 13 amino acids long. The CDR3 nucleotides read TGTGCCAGCAGCTTAGAGAGCAATCAGCCCCAGCATTTT. This sequence encodes CASSLESNQPQHF.

This rearrangement joins TRBV5-4 to TRBJ2-5; TRBD1 aligns across 8 bases. The germline V gene encodes CDR1 SGHNT and CDR2 YYREEE (reference sequence). Trimming took 0 bases from V and 7 from J; bases not matched to a gene: 8. This CDR3 contains 15 residues. CDR3: CASSLEGTGSVTQYF. The CDR3 nucleotides are TGTGCCAGCAGCTTGGAGGGGACAGGTAGCGTGACCCAGTACTTC.

With respect to this clone: Distinct nucleotide sequences in the sample also encode this CDR3. This chain connects TRBV2 to TRBJ2-7; D not resolved. This CDR3 comprises 12 residues. Germline CDR1 and CDR2: SNHLY and FYNNEI. Trimming cost V 1 base and J 0 bases, with 1 base left between them. CDR3 loop: CASSEVSYEQYF. For the CDR3, the DNA is TGTGCCAGCAGTGAAGTCTCCTACGAGCAGTACTTC.

V and J are TRBV19 and TRBJ2-3; D gene ambiguous. The germline V gene has CDR1 LNHDA and CDR2 SQIVND (reference sequence). CDR3 length equals 12 residues. Trimming took 4 bases from V and 4 from J, leaving 6 bases between them. In DNA form, the CDR3 reads TGTGCCAGTAGTACCCCCGCAGATACGCAGTATTTT. Translating gives CASSTPADTQYF.